This T cell receptor beta chain originates from a study of CD8 T cells in ankylosing spondylitis. General study points: Within ankylosing spondylitis blood, a TCR beta motif made up of several highly homologous variants appeared to be characteristic. Some motif variants had been reported before (in reactive arthritis synovial fluid and blood). There was reportedly significant enrichment of clones that were disease-linked in matched ankylosing spondylitis synovial fluid. CD8+ disease-linked clones were present at relatively low frequencies in blood.

This clonotype was counted between two and nine times. The antigen remains unidentified. The germline V gene encodes CDR1 SGHVS and CDR2 FNYEAQ. The CDR3 is made up of 17 amino acids. The V end lost 4 bases, the J end lost 2 bases, and 18 bases lay between the germline ends. Making use of molecular barcodes, quantitative 5'-RACE generated TCR beta libraries. One entry per CDR3 protein, called by TCRdb with MiXCR from the 5' RACE reads. The sample holds about 440,000 distinct CDR3 sequences, 17% seen once. This sequence originates from a male donor with ankylosing spondylitis. V and J are TRBV7-6 and TRBJ2-1; perhaps TRBD2 as D (5 bases). Sequencing was performed on blood, either unsorted or a sorted T cell fraction (not recorded which). The CDR3 DNA reads TGTGCCAGCAGCTCCGAGAGAGGGTGGGATACCTACAATGAGCAGTTCTTC. Amino acids: CASSSERGWDTYNEQFF.